The T cell receptor beta chain under discussion was sequenced for a study of beta chain features in type 1 diabetes. Overall study findings and caveats: Researchers report that Type 1 diabetes patients had moderately but significantly shorter TCRB CDR3s across all four CD4+ subsets.

cDNA synthesis used the whole RNA isolate, giving expressed TCRB sequences. The method was immunoSEQ multiplex PCR; TCRdb's version includes in-frame clones alone and lacks a portion of them. The profile shows about 710,000 clones, 11% to 15% of them singletons. V gave up 3 bases and J gave up 10 bases, with 15 bases separating them. This CDR3 spans 13 amino acids. Germline CDR1 reads GTSNPN; CDR2 reads SVGIG (reference sequence). There are a few counts of this clone. Its antigen is as yet unknown. The TCR comes from a man aged 18 to 30 with type 1 diabetes. This chain links TRBV30 with TRBJ1-4; D gene unclear. Sequences were obtained from naive CD4+ T cells from blood. The CDR3 spells CAWSGPLEGKLFF. The DNA for the CDR3 is TGTGCCTGGAGCGGGCCTCTTGAGGGAAAACTGTTTTTT.